The present entry profiles one TCR beta chain with its context. V shed 2 bases and J 8 bases; nucleotides not matched to a gene: 11. The CDR3 totals 16 residues. The V gene's germline CDR1 is SGHNT and CDR2 YYREEE (reference sequence). These data come from a study of blood T cell repertoires in COVID-19. As for the study in general: Both acute and convalescent COVID-19 samples were obtained from the United States, Italy and Spain.

Assay used: immunoSEQ multiplex PCR; TCRdb lists only in-frame clones, some missing. The top ten hold more than 7.5% of the sample, which has almost 500,000 clones, approximately 90% seen once. V gene TRBV5-4 combines with J gene TRBJ2-1; 9 nucleotides match TRBD2. Sequencing was done on a sample of PBMCs or T cells enriched from blood (not recorded which). The clonotype was recovered from an older woman who had recovered from COVID-19. The CDR3 DNA reads TGTGCCAGCAGCTTTCTTTACGGGACTAGCATATATGAGCAGTTCTTC. It translates to CASSFLYGTSIYEQFF.